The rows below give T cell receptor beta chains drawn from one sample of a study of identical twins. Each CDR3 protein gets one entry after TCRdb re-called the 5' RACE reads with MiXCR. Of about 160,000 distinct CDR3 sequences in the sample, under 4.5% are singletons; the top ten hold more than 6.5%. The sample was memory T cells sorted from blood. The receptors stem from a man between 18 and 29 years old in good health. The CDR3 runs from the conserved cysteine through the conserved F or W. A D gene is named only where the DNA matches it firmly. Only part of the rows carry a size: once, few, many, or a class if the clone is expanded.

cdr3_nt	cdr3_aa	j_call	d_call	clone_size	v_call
TGTGCCAGCAGTTACTCGGGCCCCCGAGGGACTGAAGCTTTCTTT	CASSYSGPRGTEAFF	TRBJ1-1	.	many	TRBV6-5
TGTGCCAGCAGCCGCCGGGCTAGCGGGATAGAAACAGATACGCAGTATTTT	CASSRRASGIETDTQYF	TRBJ2-3	TRBD2	.	TRBV5-4
TGTGCCAGCAGCTTAGCTCATAATAGCAATCAGCCCCAGCATTTT	CASSLAHNSNQPQHF	TRBJ1-5	.	many	TRBV7-2
TGTGCCAGCTCACCATTCGGGACTAGCACAGATACGCAGTATTTT	CASSPFGTSTDTQYF	TRBJ2-3	.	many	TRBV18
TGTGCCAGCAGTCACCTTGTGGGACAGGGAGACAATGAGCAGTTCTTC	CASSHLVGQGDNEQFF	TRBJ2-1	TRBD1	many	TRBV13
TGTGCCAGCAACCTTAGGAATGAGCAGTTCTTC	CASNLRNEQFF	TRBJ2-1	.	many	TRBV2
TGTGCCATCAGCCATACGGACTCTTCCTACGAGCAGTACTTC	CAISHTDSSYEQYF	TRBJ2-7	.	many	TRBV10-3
TGCAGTCCGAAGTCCTACGAGCAGTACTTC	CSPKSYEQYF	TRBJ2-7	.	many	TRBV20-1
TGTGCCAGCAGCATGGACGCCTCCACAAACGGGGAGCTGTTTTTT	CASSMDASTNGELFF	TRBJ2-2	.	many	TRBV7-2
TGTGCCAGCAGCCCCCGGACAGGGGGGACCAACGAGCAGTACTTC	CASSPRTGGTNEQYF	TRBJ2-7	TRBD1	few	TRBV7-2
TGTGCCAGCAGCTATTATGAAAAACTGTTTTTT	CASSYYEKLFF	TRBJ1-4	.	few	TRBV12-3/TRBV12-4
TGCGCCAGCAGCCCTAGCGGGAGGGCCACTGGGGAGCTGTTTTTT	CASSPSGRATGELFF	TRBJ2-2	TRBD2	many	TRBV5-1
TGTGCCAGCAGACAAAGTCAGGTGACCGGGGAGCTGTTTTTT	CASRQSQVTGELFF	TRBJ2-2	.	many	TRBV6-1
TGTGCCAGCAGCTCCCTATTTGGGACGGCGAACTATGGCTACACCTTC	CASSSLFGTANYGYTF	TRBJ1-2	.	many	TRBV11-2
TGTGCCAGCATGCTGCAGGGATCGAATGAAAAACTGTTTTTT	CASMLQGSNEKLFF	TRBJ1-4	.	many	TRBV3-1
TGTGCCAGCAGCCAAGATCCGAAGAGGGATGAGCAGTTCTTC	CASSQDPKRDEQFF	TRBJ2-1	.	many	TRBV4-2
TGCGCCAGCAGCTTGGCGGTGGAGCCTACGCAGTATTTT	CASSLAVEPTQYF	TRBJ2-3	.	many	TRBV5-1
TGTGCCAGCAGCTTAGGCGGCCAGGGGTGGGGATACGAGCAGTACTTC	CASSLGGQGWGYEQYF	TRBJ2-7	.	.	TRBV7-6
TGTGCCTGGAGTACAGGGCGGATCTATGGCTACACCTTC	CAWSTGRIYGYTF	TRBJ1-2	.	.	TRBV30
TGTGCCAGTTCACAGGTTCAAGATTCTGGCTACACCTTC	CASSQVQDSGYTF	TRBJ1-2	.	few	TRBV10-3
TGCAGTGCTCCCGCCCCCCTAGCGGGAGACCCCTCGGGCAATGAGCAGTTCTTC	CSAPAPLAGDPSGNEQFF	TRBJ2-1	TRBD2	many	TRBV20-1
TGTGCCAGCAACGGGAGGAGCACAGATACGCAGTATTTT	CASNGRSTDTQYF	TRBJ2-3	TRBD2	many	TRBV12-3/TRBV12-4
TGTGCCAGCAGCCCAGAACAGGGAAGAGCGAGCGAGCAGTACTTC	CASSPEQGRASEQYF	TRBJ2-7	.	many	TRBV3-1
TGTGCCAGTGGGACAGGGTGGCAGCCCCAGCATTTT	CASGTGWQPQHF	TRBJ1-5	TRBD1	many	TRBV27
TGTGCCACCAGCAGAGATTTGGGAGTTGAGGCCATATATTTT	CATSRDLGVEAIYF	TRBJ1-3	.	many	TRBV15
TGCAGCATTGTACCGGGACAGATTTACAATGAGCAGTTCTTC	CSIVPGQIYNEQFF	TRBJ2-1	TRBD1	many	TRBV29-1
TGCGCCAGCAGCTTGGGAGGGGGGACAGGGCTCAACAATGAGCAGTTCTTC	CASSLGGGTGLNNEQFF	TRBJ2-1	TRBD1	many	TRBV5-1
TGTGCCAGCAGCGCCGATAGCGGGAGACGTAATGAGCAGTTCTTC	CASSADSGRRNEQFF	TRBJ2-1	TRBD2	many	TRBV11-2
TGTGCCAGCAGCTTAGCGGGCTTGTCCGAAAACATTCAGTACTTC	CASSLAGLSENIQYF	TRBJ2-4	.	many	TRBV7-9
TGTGCCAGCAGTTTAATGGACTATCGCACAGATACGCAGTATTTT	CASSLMDYRTDTQYF	TRBJ2-3	.	many	TRBV12-3/TRBV12-4
TGCGCCAGCAGCATCGCGGCACCCTCTGGGGAGACCCAGTACTTC	CASSIAAPSGETQYF	TRBJ2-5	.	many	TRBV5-1
TGTGCCAGCTCACCTAGGACAGGGGTGCTTAGCAATCAGCCCCAGCATTTT	CASSPRTGVLSNQPQHF	TRBJ1-5	TRBD1	few	TRBV18
TGTGCCAGCAGCTTATTAGCGGTCAGAAGCACAGATACGCAGTATTTT	CASSLLAVRSTDTQYF	TRBJ2-3	.	.	TRBV7-2
TGTGCCAGCAGTCCCGGCCAGGGTAAAGTTGTGATGGAGACCCAGTACTTC	CASSPGQGKVVMETQYF	TRBJ2-5	.	few	TRBV27
TGTGCCACCAGCAGGGACTACTACAATGAGCAGTTCTTC	CATSRDYYNEQFF	TRBJ2-1	.	many	TRBV15
TGCAGCGTGCCCGGGACCGCGGCTTACAATGAGCAGTTCTTC	CSVPGTAAYNEQFF	TRBJ2-1	.	many	TRBV29-1
TGTGCCAGCAACCCAGGGTCCCATTCCGAGCAGTACTTC	CASNPGSHSEQYF	TRBJ2-7	.	many	TRBV6-1
TGTGCCAGCAGTCCCCCACATAGCGGGAGGGCCAATGAGCAGTTCTTC	CASSPPHSGRANEQFF	TRBJ2-1	TRBD2	many	TRBV27
TGTGCCAGCAGCGTAGGAGGACAGAGCAATCAGCCCCAGCATTTT	CASSVGGQSNQPQHF	TRBJ1-5	.	many	TRBV9
TGCGCCAGCAGCCAAGAGGGTGTCTATGGCTACACCTTC	CASSQEGVYGYTF	TRBJ1-2	.	many	TRBV4-3
TGTGCCAGCAGTGAAAGAGCAGGGGGTGAGCAGTTCTTC	CASSERAGGEQFF	TRBJ2-1	TRBD1	many	TRBV25-1
TGTGCCAGCAGCTTGGAAGGGACTTCGAACACCGGGGAGCTGTTTTTT	CASSLEGTSNTGELFF	TRBJ2-2	.	many	TRBV5-5
TGTGCCAGCAGTCTGACAGCCATCTACGAGCAGTACTTC	CASSLTAIYEQYF	TRBJ2-7	.	many	TRBV6-2/TRBV6-3
TGTGCCAGCAGACCAGACACAGGGGGCTCCCAGCATTTT	CASRPDTGGSQHF	TRBJ1-5	TRBD1	.	TRBV16
TGTGCCAGCAGCCAGGAGCTAGCGGGAAGCGAGTTCTTC	CASSQELAGSEFF	TRBJ2-1	TRBD2	many	TRBV3-1
TGTGCCACCAGCAGCTTACGGGATGATGGCTACACCTTC	CATSSLRDDGYTF	TRBJ1-2	.	many	TRBV24-1
TGTGCCAGCAGCCCCGGGACTAGAGGTTCGGATGAGCAGTTCTTC	CASSPGTRGSDEQFF	TRBJ2-1	TRBD2	many	TRBV5-5
TGTGCCAGCAGCGAGGACAGGGGCAGCAATCAGCCCCAGCATTTT	CASSEDRGSNQPQHF	TRBJ1-5	TRBD1	many	TRBV6-1
TGTGCCAGCAGCCAAAAAAGACCTAGCACAGATACGCAGTATTTT	CASSQKRPSTDTQYF	TRBJ2-3	.	many	TRBV14
TGCAGTGCTAGAGATGGCAGGTATCAGCCCCAGCATTTT	CSARDGRYQPQHF	TRBJ1-5	.	many	TRBV20-1
TGTGCCTGGACCCCAGCCGGGGAGCTGTTTTTT	CAWTPAGELFF	TRBJ2-2	.	many	TRBV30
TGCAGCGTGGCGCGGTATCCTGGCAATGAGCAGTTCTTC	CSVARYPGNEQFF	TRBJ2-1	.	many	TRBV29-1
TGCAGTGCCCCTCCCCCACTCCTACCACGGAGTGAGCAGTTCTTC	CSAPPPLLPRSEQFF	TRBJ2-1	.	many	TRBV20-1